These 15 T cell receptor beta chains were all obtained from the same sample, sequenced in a study of blood T cell repertoires in COVID-19. Using immunoSEQ multiplex PCR, the repertoire was profiled, and TCRdb retains in-frame clones only, with some absent. The table has 150,000 to 200,000 clones, roughly 89% seen once. Material: peripheral blood. The receptors here all came from a woman between 55 and 75 years old who had recovered from COVID-19.

This chain connects TRBV4-2 to TRBJ2-3; TRBD2 matches 8 bases. CDR1 and CDR2 from the germline V gene are LGHNA and YNFKEQ. The CDR3 runs 16 residues. V shed 1 base, J shed 3 bases, and the junction held 6 bases outside the gene matches. As DNA, the CDR3 is TGTGCCAGCAGCCAAGTGAGGACTAGCACGACAGATACGCAGTATTTT. Its translation: CASSQVRTSTTDTQYF.

The V gene is TRBV2, the J gene TRBJ1-4; D uncertain. Between the trimmed V and J ends, which lost 6 bases and 0 bases, there was a span of 8 bases. Germline-derived CDR1 and CDR2 are SNHLY and FYNNEI. The CDR3 has 14 residues. The CDR3 DNA follows: TGTGCCAGCAGGGCAGGAACAACTAATGAAAAACTGTTTTTT. Amino acids: CASRAGTTNEKLFF.

To note about this clone: Additional DNA sequences in this sample encode the identical CDR3. This chain joins TRBV4-2 and TRBJ2-5; D is undetermined. V was trimmed by 0 bases and J by 3 bases, leaving 5 bases between them. CDR3 length: 13 amino acids. Germline V gene data show CDR1 as LGHNA and CDR2 as YNFKEQ. The CDR3 reads CASSQDTEETQYF. CDR3 DNA sequence: TGTGCCAGCAGCCAAGACACTGAAGAGACCCAGTACTTC.

The gene calls are TRBV28 and TRBJ2-7; D may be TRBD2 (6 bases). Germline lookup yields CDR1 MDHEN and CDR2 SYDVKM. The V gene lost 3 bases and the J gene lost 1 base, with 13 bases spanning the gap. The CDR3 loop spans 15 amino acids. Written as DNA, the CDR3 is TGTGCCAGCAGTTTGGGCGGGGCTTCTTCCTACGAGCAGTACTTC. Translating it yields CASSLGGASSYEQYF.

The chain has TRBV6-6 and TRBJ2-3, with 7 bases aligning to TRBD1. The trim removed 5 bases at V and 2 bases at J, leaving 7 bases unmatched. Germline V gene sequence: CDR1 MNHNY, CDR2 SVGAGI (reference sequence). The CDR3 extends over 15 amino acids. CDR3 nucleotides: TGTGCCAGCAGTAAAATACAGGGGCCCACAGATACGCAGTATTTT. This translates into CASSKIQGPTDTQYF.

The chain is built from TRBV5-1 and TRBJ1-3; D is unclear. Germline lookup yields CDR1 SGHRS and CDR2 YFSETQ. The CDR3 runs to 16 residues. V lost 5 bases, J lost 1 base, and 16 bases lay in between. The CDR3 region has the DNA TGCGCCAGCAGTATAGACCCTGGAGGGTCTGGAAACACCATATATTTT. This sequence encodes CASSIDPGGSGNTIYF. The full variable domain, completed using reference TRBV5-1 and TRBJ1-3, is KAGVTQTPRYLIKTRGQQVTLSCSPISGHRSVSWYQQTPGQGLQFLFEYFSETQRNKGNFPGRFSGRQFSNSRSEMNVSTLELGDSALYLCASSIDPGGSGNTIYFGEGSWLTVV.

The CDR3 region is CAINSDTNSYEQYF. The CDR3 DNA follows: TGTGCCATCAACTCCGACACCAACTCCTACGAGCAGTACTTC. This rearrangement joins TRBV10-3 to TRBJ2-7; D unresolved. V gave up 7 bases and J gave up 0 bases, with 13 bases separating them. The V gene's germline CDR1 is ENHRY and CDR2 SYGVKD. This CDR3 contains 14 residues.

The chain recombines TRBV7-8 with TRBJ2-1; the match to TRBD2 covers 12 bases. Germline CDR1 reads SGHVS; CDR2 reads FQNEAQ. The V gene end was trimmed by 1 base and the J gene end by 0 bases; junction bases not matched to a gene: 7. This CDR3 region has 19 residues. For the CDR3, the DNA is TGTGCCAGCAGCTTAGGGACTAGCGGGGTTAAGCGCTCCTACAATGAGCAGTTCTTC. Protein: CASSLGTSGVKRSYNEQFF.

This clone has a single count. This chain uses TRBV19 with TRBJ1-5; TRBD1 aligns across 7 bases. CDR1 LNHDA and CDR2 SQIVND come from the germline V gene (reference sequence). This CDR3 spans 14 amino acids. V lost 5 bases, J lost 4 bases, and 5 bases stayed unmatched. This CDR3 reads CASSPPGQNQPQHF. The CDR3 region has the DNA TGTGCCAGTAGTCCACCGGGACAGAATCAGCCCCAGCATTTT.

The chain combines TRBV18 with TRBJ1-6; D is unresolved. The germline gives CDR1 KGHSH, CDR2 LQKENI. Between the trimmed V and J ends, which lost 3 bases and 9 bases, there was a span of 15 bases. The CDR3 covers 15 residues. CDR3 residues: CASSPQANQASPLHF. The DNA for the CDR3 is TGTGCCAGCTCACCCCAGGCGAACCAGGCTTCACCCCTCCACTTT.

The genes are TRBV27 and TRBJ2-7, with 9 positions matching TRBD1. The CDR3 extends over 14 amino acids. The J segment lost 2 bases and the V segment lost 2 bases, leaving 1 base of the junction unmatched. From germline, CDR1 is MNHEY and CDR2 SMNVEV (reference sequence). The CDR3 bases are TGTGCCAGCAGTTTAACAGGGGGCCCCTACGAGCAGTACTTC. It is translated as CASSLTGGPYEQYF.

V and J are TRBV18 and TRBJ1-5; D ambiguous. The CDR3 totals 14 residues. Per germline, CDR1 KGHSH and CDR2 LQKENI. V lost 2 bases and J 2 bases, leaving 7 bases between the germline ends. The CDR3 spells CASSPTQGNQPQHF. The CDR3 DNA reads TGTGCCAGCTCACCAACACAAGGCAATCAGCCCCAGCATTTT.

In this sample, this clone turned up once. This chain joins TRBV6-5 and TRBJ2-5; D remains unclear. The CDR3 has 13 amino acids. V was trimmed by 5 bases and J by 4 bases, leaving 11 bases between them. CDR1 is MNHEY, CDR2 SVGAGI, per germline. The CDR3 protein is CASSPSFGETQYF. The CDR3 DNA is TGTGCCAGCAGTCCGTCTTTCGGAGAGACCCAGTACTTC.

The chain links TRBV28 to TRBJ1-2; 11 bases are shared with TRBD1. The J segment lost 5 bases and the V segment lost 6 bases, leaving 11 bases of the junction unmatched. The CDR3 is 16 amino acids. Germline loops: CDR1 MDHEN, CDR2 SYDVKM. Here the CDR3 reads CASRQADRGRQYGYTF. The DNA for the CDR3 is TGTGCCAGCAGGCAAGCGGACAGGGGGCGACAGTATGGCTACACCTTC.

This clone was seen just once. This sequence joins TRBV2 and TRBJ2-3; 7 bases align to TRBD2. CDR1 is SNHLY, CDR2 FYNNEI, per germline. There are 14 residues in the CDR3. The V segment lost 6 bases and the J segment 6 bases; nucleotides outside the gene matches: 9. The CDR3 DNA is TGTGCCAGCAGGCCTAGCGGTGGAGGGGATACGCAGTATTTT. It specifies CASRPSGGGDTQYF. The full variable domain, in which reference TRBV2 and TRBJ2-3 provide the parts outside the CDR3, is EPEVTQTPSHQVTQMGQEVILRCVPISNHLYFYWYRQILGQKVEFLVSFYNNEISEKSEIFDDQFSVERPDGSNFTLKIRSTKLEDSAMYFCASRPSGGGDTQYFGPGTRLTVL.